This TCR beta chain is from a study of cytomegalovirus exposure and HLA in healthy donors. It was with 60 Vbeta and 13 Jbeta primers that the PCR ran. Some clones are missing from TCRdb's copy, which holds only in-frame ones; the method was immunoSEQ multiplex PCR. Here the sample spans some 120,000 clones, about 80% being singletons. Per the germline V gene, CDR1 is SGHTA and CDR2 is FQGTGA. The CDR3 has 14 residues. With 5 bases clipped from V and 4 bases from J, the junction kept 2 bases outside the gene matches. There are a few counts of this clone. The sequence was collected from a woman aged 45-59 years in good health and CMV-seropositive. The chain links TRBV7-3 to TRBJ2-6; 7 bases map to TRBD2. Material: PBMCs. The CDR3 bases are TGTGCCAGCAGCGAGCGGGGCGGGGCCAACGTCCTGACTTTC. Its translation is CASSERGGANVLTF.